Shown below are 3 T cell receptor beta chains from a single sample sequenced in a study of T cells in Graves' hyperthyroidism and ophthalmopathy. The source material, RNA transcripts, was used to amplify TCR beta CDR3 regions. First-round RT-PCR targeting the TCR CDR3 was performed with the HTBI primer set. TCRdb ran MiXCR on the multiplex PCR reads and lists one entry per CDR3 protein. This table holds some 500,000 distinct CDR3 sequences, 13% to 15% found once. Input material: blood. The origin of the receptors is a woman aged 18-30 years with Graves' hyperthyroidism.

In its sample, this clonotype was seen many times. V gene TRBV11-2 combines with J gene TRBJ2-7; the D call may be TRBD1 or TRBD2 (5 bases each). Trimming stripped 8 bases from V and 7 bases from J, with 18 bases between. Germline V gene sequence: CDR1 SGHAT, CDR2 FQNNGV. The CDR3 covers 13 residues. CDR3 DNA: TGTGCCAGCGAATCGGGGCTTGCTTCGGAGCAGTACTTC. It translates to CASESGLASEQYF.

A remark on this clonotype: The CDR3 ends on some other residue instead of the conserved phenylalanine or tryptophan, so this is likely a read error. The V and J genes are TRBV18 and TRBJ1-1; D unresolved. From germline, CDR1 is KGHSH and CDR2 LQKENI. The V end was cut by 8 bases, the J end by 5 bases, with 12 bases between. CDR3 length: 12 residues. The CDR3 nucleotides read TGTGCCAGCCCATCTAAGCAAACTGAAGCTTTCCTT. This gives the protein CASPSKQTEAFL.

V is TRBV4-1 and J is TRBJ2-1; 9 nucleotides align to TRBD2. CDR1 MGHRA and CDR2 YSYEKL come from the germline V gene. CDR3 length: 17 residues. The J segment lost 6 bases and the V segment lost 1 base, leaving 10 bases of the junction unmatched. DNA of the CDR3: TGCGCCAGCAGCCAAGGAGTTAGGCTAGCGGGAAGCAATGAGCAGTTCTTC. Its translation: CASSQGVRLAGSNEQFF.